Presented here are 30 T cell receptor beta chains from one specimen sequenced in a study of T-cell memory formation after mild COVID-19. A single record per CDR3 protein comes from TCRdb applying MiXCR to the 5' RACE reads. The sample includes approximately 210,000 distinct CDR3 sequences, around 30% of them seen just once. The material sequenced was PBMCs or a T cell subset sorted from them (not recorded which). The source is an adult woman who had mild COVID-19 (a few samples of this study predate the infection). Cell type and time point are not known.

The chain combines TRBV5-1 with TRBJ1-1; possible D gene TRBD1, 6 bases. The CDR3 spans 13 residues. From germline, CDR1 is SGHRS and CDR2 YFSETQ. Trimming took off 2 bases at V and 4 bases at J, with 9 bases between the two ends. The CDR3 DNA reads as TGCGCCAGCAGCTTTGACAGGCTCACTGAAGCTTTCTTT. As protein: CASSFDRLTEAFF.

This clonotype has more than one count but fewer than ten. The chain links TRBV9 to TRBJ2-2; 11 bases are a match to TRBD2. V shed 0 bases and J 5 bases; nucleotides not matched to a gene: 3. Per germline, CDR1 SGDLS and CDR2 YYNGEE. The CDR3 length is 16 residues. CDR3 sequence (DNA): TGTGCCAGCAGCGTAGACGCTAGCGGGGGGACCGGGGAGCTGTTTTTT. Translation: CASSVDASGGTGELFF.

The chain uses TRBV20-1 and TRBJ2-5, with 12 bases that match TRBD2. The CDR3 has 15 amino acids. The junction had 9 bases not matched to a gene; V was cut back by 6 bases and J by 4 bases. Germline V lookup: CDR1 DFQATT, CDR2 SNEGSKA (reference sequence). The CDR3 sequence: CSAWTSGKRRETQYF. The CDR3 bases are TGCAGTGCCTGGACTAGCGGGAAGCGAAGAGAGACCCAGTACTTC.

This clonotype was picked up one time. The chain uses TRBV5-1 and TRBJ1-2; no clear D gene. In germline, CDR1 is SGHRS, CDR2 YFSETQ. The CDR3 contains 15 residues. V was clipped by 6 bases and J by 6 bases, with 21 bases between them. DNA of the CDR3: TGCGCCAGCACGAGGGAGGGCCGAAAAGAGGATGGCTACACCTTC. This codes for CASTREGRKEDGYTF.

The chain employs TRBV6-6 and TRBJ1-1, with D perhaps TRBD1 (5 bases). Germline V gene data show CDR1 as MNHNY and CDR2 as SVGAGI (reference sequence). The CDR3 is 12 amino acids. Trimming removed 6 bases at V and 6 bases at J, with 11 bases between. The CDR3 sequence: CASRTDSAEAFF. CDR3 DNA: TGTGCCAGCAGGACAGACAGCGCTGAAGCTTTCTTT.

This chain connects TRBV3-1 to TRBJ2-7; 14 nucleotides align to TRBD2. J gave up 2 bases and V 4 bases, and 10 bases lay outside the gene matches. The CDR3 runs to 18 residues. CDR1 and CDR2 from the germline V gene are LGHDT and YNNKEL (reference sequence). The CDR3 region is CASSPSGTSGSFAYEQYF. In DNA form, the CDR3 reads TGTGCCAGCAGCCCCTCCGGGACTAGCGGGAGCTTCGCCTACGAGCAGTACTTC.

This rearrangement joins TRBV5-1 to TRBJ2-3, with TRBD2 matching 14 bases. This CDR3 contains 20 residues. Trimming removed 3 bases from V and 1 base from J; junction bases left unmatched: 13. Germline V lookup: CDR1 SGHRS, CDR2 YFSETQ. DNA of the CDR3: TGCGCCAGCAGCTCGGGACTAGCGGGAGAGCGGTGGGGTGGCACAGATACGCAGTATTTT. As protein: CASSSGLAGERWGGTDTQYF.

Only a few counts were recorded for this clonotype. The CDR3 loop is CASSVTVGETGETQYF. The DNA for the CDR3 is TGTGCCAGCAGCGTGACGGTAGGGGAGACAGGGGAGACCCAGTACTTC. V and J are TRBV9 and TRBJ2-5; the match to TRBD1 covers 7 bases. The CDR3 spans 16 residues. Germline V gene lookup returns CDR1 SGDLS and CDR2 YYNGEE. V lost 2 bases and J lost 5; bases outside the gene matches: 12.

The chain is built from TRBV5-1 and TRBJ2-5; 9 bases agree with TRBD1. Germline loops: CDR1 SGHRS, CDR2 YFSETQ. The CDR3 length is 14 residues. Germline trimming cut 3 bases from V and 3 bases from J; bases unmatched to any gene: 3. CDR3 loop: CASSSGQGKETQYF. The CDR3 DNA is TGCGCCAGCAGCTCGGGACAGGGCAAAGAGACCCAGTACTTC. Full variable domain (missing parts from reference TRBV5-1 and TRBJ2-5): KAGVTQTPRYLIKTRGQQVTLSCSPISGHRSVSWYQQTPGQGLQFLFEYFSETQRNKGNFPGRFSGRQFSNSRSEMNVSTLELGDSALYLCASSSGQGKETQYFGPGTRLLVL.

This clonotype showed up just a few times. This chain links TRBV24-1 with TRBJ2-2; a weak D match, TRBD1 (6 bases). With 1 base removed from V and 0 bases from J, the gap between germline ends came to 11 bases. Germline V gene sequence: CDR1 KGHDR, CDR2 SFDVKD. This CDR3 has 17 residues. The CDR3 DNA reads TGTGCCACCAGTGATTTCTGGGGGACAACGAACACCGGGGAGCTGTTTTTT. This codes for CATSDFWGTTNTGELFF.

The CDR3 sequence: CASSRYGTESYEQYF. The CDR3 DNA is TGTGCCAGCAGCCGTTACGGGACAGAGTCTTACGAGCAGTACTTC. V and J are TRBV3-1 and TRBJ2-7; the match to TRBD1 covers 7 bases. This CDR3 is built from 15 residues. The V gene's germline CDR1 is LGHDT and CDR2 YNNKEL (reference sequence). The junction had 10 bases not matched to a gene; V was cut back by 4 bases and J by 4 bases.

This clonotype occurred a few times. The chain is built from TRBV5-1 and TRBJ2-7; 7 bases match TRBD1. V lost 0 bases and J lost 0; bases outside the gene matches: 12. Germline-derived CDR1 and CDR2 are SGHRS and YFSETQ. This CDR3 region has 18 residues. The CDR3 here is CASSLGGSKGQSSYEQYF. The CDR3 DNA follows: TGCGCCAGCAGCTTGGGGGGTTCCAAGGGACAGAGCTCCTACGAGCAGTACTTC.

This clonotype has only a few counts. V gene TRBV25-1 combines with J gene TRBJ2-6; D may be TRBD2 (6 bases). With 2 bases removed from V and 2 bases from J, the gap between germline ends came to 13 bases. Germline CDR1 and CDR2: MGHDK and SYGVNS. CDR3 length: 17 residues. The CDR3 loop is CASSESGLATGANVLTF. The CDR3 DNA sequence: TGTGCCAGCAGTGAAAGCGGGTTGGCCACTGGGGCCAACGTCCTGACTTTC.

The V and J genes are TRBV2 and TRBJ2-3, with TRBD1 matching 9 bases. CDR3 size: 14 residues. The V gene end was trimmed by 3 bases and the J gene end by 7 bases; junction bases not matched to a gene: 5. Germline CDR1 reads SNHLY; CDR2 reads FYNNEI. The CDR3 region is CASSEGTGTNTQYF. The CDR3 region has the DNA TGTGCCAGCAGTGAGGGGACAGGGACGAATACGCAGTATTTT.

The chain combines TRBV10-3 with TRBJ2-1; 8 bases align to TRBD1. There are 15 residues in the CDR3. Per the germline V gene, CDR1 is ENHRY and CDR2 is SYGVKD. The ends lost 6 bases at V and 4 bases at J; junction bases unmatched: 8. The CDR3 loop is CAIRGQGTKYNEQFF. CDR3 sequence (DNA): TGTGCCATCAGAGGACAGGGAACAAAGTACAATGAGCAGTTCTTC.

This clonotype was counted between two and nine times. The V call is TRBV6-1, the J call TRBJ1-4; D unclear. This CDR3 comprises 15 residues. CDR1 MNHNS and CDR2 SASEGT come from the germline V gene. V gave up 6 bases and J gave up 5 bases, with 16 bases separating them. The CDR3 nucleotides read TGTGCCAGCAGACAGAACCCGGGCCGAAATGAAAAACTGTTTTTT. Residues: CASRQNPGRNEKLFF.

Only a few counts were recorded for this clonotype. The rearrangement joins TRBV9 to TRBJ1-1; D is perhaps TRBD1 (6 bases). Germline CDR1 SGDLS, CDR2 YYNGEE. Trimming removed 2 bases from V and 6 bases from J, with 17 bases in between. The length of the CDR3 is 15 residues. DNA for the CDR3: TGTGCCAGCAGCGTTGGTTCGGTGGGACATGCTGAAGCTTTCTTT. It encodes CASSVGSVGHAEAFF.

This chain connects TRBV6-2 or TRBV6-3 to TRBJ2-3; a weak D match, TRBD2 (6 bases). Germline CDR1 is MNHEY and CDR2 is SVGEGT. CDR3 length equals 14 residues. Trimming cost V 6 bases and J 9 bases, with 19 bases left between them. For the CDR3, the DNA is TGTGCCAGCAGCCTAGGGACCACCCGGGGGACGCAGTATTTT. Amino acid sequence: CASSLGTTRGTQYF.

This chain links TRBV29-1 with TRBJ1-5, with 7 bases identical to TRBD1. Trimming took 5 bases from V and 1 from J; bases not matched to a gene: 2. Germline V gene data show CDR1 as SQVTM and CDR2 as ANQGSEA. The CDR3 extends over 13 amino acids. CDR3 DNA sequence: TGCAGCGTTCAGACAGGGAGCAATCAGCCCCAGCATTTT. This gives the protein CSVQTGSNQPQHF.

This clonotype was counted between two and nine times. The chain carries TRBV6-5 and TRBJ2-1; D gene unclear. Germline assignment: CDR1 MNHEY and CDR2 SVGAGI. The V end lost 6 bases, the J end lost 3 bases, and 3 bases lay between the germline ends. The CDR3 runs to 11 residues. The DNA of the CDR3 is TGTGCCAGCAGACTCTACAATGAGCAGTTCTTC. Protein product: CASRLYNEQFF.

In this sample, this clonotype turned up a few times. This sequence joins TRBV7-2 and TRBJ1-1, with 7 bases fitting TRBD1. The CDR3 has 14 residues. Germline CDR1 SGHTA, CDR2 FQGNSA. J was trimmed by 4 bases and V by 3 bases; bases with no gene match: 5. CDR3 protein: CASSLDRYGTEAFF. In DNA form, the CDR3 reads TGTGCCAGCAGCTTGGACAGGTACGGCACTGAAGCTTTCTTT. The full variable domain, completed using reference TRBV7-2 and TRBJ1-1, is GAGVSQSPSNKVTEKGKDVELRCDPISGHTALYWYRQSLGQGLEFLIYFQGNSAPDKSGLPSDRFSAERTGGSVSTLTIQRTQQEDSAVYLCASSLDRYGTEAFFGQGTRLTVV.

The rearrangement links TRBV7-2 to TRBJ2-1; 8 nucleotides align to TRBD2. The CDR3 has 15 residues. Germline lookup yields CDR1 SGHTA and CDR2 FQGNSA. The V segment lost 1 base and the J segment 6 bases; nucleotides outside the gene matches: 5. The CDR3 coding sequence is TGTGCCAGCAGCTTAGGGCTAGCGGGTTTCAATGAGCAGTTCTTC. It specifies CASSLGLAGFNEQFF.

The chain is built from TRBV7-9 and TRBJ2-7; D not certain. Trimming took 11 bases from V and 7 from J, leaving 24 bases between them. Germline V CDR1 and CDR2: SEHNR, FQNEAQ (reference sequence). The CDR3 has 14 residues. In DNA, the CDR3 is TGTGCCGTAACCGCCCCTGTTAGGGAAGGTGAGCAGTACTTC. Protein product: CAVTAPVREGEQYF. Filled out from reference TRBV7-9 and TRBJ2-7, the complete variable domain reads DTGVSQNPRHKITKRGQNVTFRCDPISEHNRLYWYRQTLGQGPEFLTYFQNEAQLEKSRLLSDRFSAERPKGSFSTLEIQRTEQGDSAMYLCAVTAPVREGEQYFGPGTRLTVT.

This clonotype appeared many times. The chain joins TRBV6-5 to TRBJ2-6; 7 bases line up with TRBD1. This CDR3 region has 17 residues. Per the germline V gene, CDR1 is MNHEY and CDR2 is SVGAGI. Losses at the gene ends were 6 bases for V and 0 bases for J; bases not matched to a gene: 8. The CDR3 sequence: CASRKTDRRSGANVLTF. CDR3 coding DNA: TGTGCCAGCAGGAAGACGGACAGGCGCTCTGGGGCCAACGTCCTGACTTTC.

The J gene is TRBJ2-3, the V gene TRBV5-1; D uncertain. Trimming cost V 0 bases and J 5 bases, with 16 bases left between them. Per germline, CDR1 SGHRS and CDR2 YFSETQ. This CDR3 region has 16 residues. CDR3 sequence: CASSLGPTIGGDTQYF. For the CDR3, the DNA is TGCGCCAGCAGCTTGGGGCCTACCATAGGTGGAGATACGCAGTATTTT.

There are a few counts of this clonotype. Sequence at one end of the junction differs from germline and may be a read error. This chain links TRBV12-3 or TRBV12-4 with TRBJ2-1, with TRBD2 matching 7 bases. The CDR3 contains 14 residues. The CDR3 loop reads CASSLGAGTIGQFF. The DNA for the CDR3 is TGTGCCAGCAGCTTAGGCGCAGGGACTATAGGGCAGTTCTTC.

This clonotype was counted many times. The chain joins TRBV6-2 or TRBV6-3 to TRBJ2-2; D gene ambiguous. The V end was cut by 5 bases, the J end by 7 bases, with 8 bases between. This CDR3 has 12 amino acids. Germline V gene lookup returns CDR1 MNHEY and CDR2 SVGEGT. CDR3 residues: CASSGFGGELFF. CDR3 DNA sequence: TGTGCCAGCAGTGGGTTTGGCGGGGAGCTGTTTTTT.

This clonotype was seen a few times. The V and J genes are TRBV12-3 or TRBV12-4 and TRBJ2-5, with 7 bases fitting TRBD1. The V and J ends lost 3 bases and 4 bases, in that order; junction bases with no gene match: 8. This CDR3 is built from 15 residues. The CDR3 sequence: CASSFRKTGRETQYF. In DNA, the CDR3 is TGTGCCAGCAGTTTCCGAAAGACAGGGAGAGAGACCCAGTACTTC.

This rearrangement joins TRBV12-3 or TRBV12-4 to TRBJ2-1; 11 bases agree with TRBD2. The CDR3 contains 15 residues. The V and J ends lost 6 bases and 4 bases, in that order; junction bases with no gene match: 5. The CDR3 DNA reads as TGTGCCAGCAGCCGACCTAGCGGGAGGTACAATGAGCAGTTCTTC. This gives the protein CASSRPSGRYNEQFF.

The chain recombines TRBV12-3 or TRBV12-4 with TRBJ2-5; 11 nucleotides align to TRBD1. The length of the CDR3 is 15 residues. Unmatched junction bases numbered 3, after V lost 6 bases and J lost 0 bases. The CDR3 here is CASRGQGENQETQYF. CDR3 DNA: TGTGCCAGCAGGGGACAGGGGGAGAACCAAGAGACCCAGTACTTC.